These T cell receptor beta chains were read from a single sample in a study of blood T cell repertoires in COVID-19. TCRdb's table, derived via immunoSEQ multiplex PCR, lists solely in-frame clones and lacks some. The sample has 200,000 to 300,000 clones; around 88% are singletons. Sequencing was done on a sample of PBMCs or T cells enriched from blood (not recorded which). These receptors originate from a woman aged 40 to 50 with acute COVID-19. The CDR3 runs from the conserved cysteine through the conserved F or W. D genes are given only for firm matches. Clone size is given for some rows only: seen once, a few or many times, or a class if the clone is expanded.

cdr3_nt cdr3_aa d_call v_call clone_size j_call
TGTGCCTGGAGGCAACAGAATATGAAAGCCTACGAGCAGTACTTC CAWRQQNMKAYEQYF . TRBV30 . TRBJ2-7
TGTGCCAGCATGGCTTCTTCCGGGGGGCGCTTCAATCAGCCCCAGCATTTT CASMASSGGRFNQPQHF . TRBV2 . TRBJ1-5
TGTGCCAGCAGCCCCTGGGGGGGGAGAGGTCAGCCCCAGCATTTT CASSPWGGRGQPQHF . TRBV27 . TRBJ1-5
TGTGCCAGCAGCCCGGACAGAGGCCCCCACTATGGCTACACCTTC CASSPDRGPHYGYTF . TRBV5-6 . TRBJ1-2
TGCGCCAGCAGTGAGTATCGGACAGGGCTTCTGATTAATAGCAATCAGCCCCAGCATTTT CASSEYRTGLLINSNQPQHF TRBD1 TRBV10-2 once TRBJ1-5
TGTGCCAGCACCCCTCGGCGGTTCAATCAGCCCCAGCATTTT CASTPRRFNQPQHF . TRBV2 . TRBJ1-5
TGTGCCAGCGGACACACCACTATGAACACTGAAGCTTTCTTT CASGHTTMNTEAFF . TRBV28 . TRBJ1-1
TGTGCCAGCACCAATGGGGGGGCAACTAATGAAAAACTGTTTTTT CASTNGGATNEKLFF . TRBV28 . TRBJ1-4
TGTGCCAGCAGCTTAATGACAGGGGGCAGAAACTATGGCTACACCTTC CASSLMTGGRNYGYTF TRBD1 TRBV7-9 . TRBJ1-2
TGTGCCAGCAGCTTGGGGGGGCTAAACACCATATATTTT CASSLGGLNTIYF . TRBV5-5 . TRBJ1-3
TGTGCCAGCAGCGTAGAACAGGGGGCTTACGGCTACACCTTC CASSVEQGAYGYTF TRBD1 TRBV7-2 . TRBJ1-2
TGTGCCAGCAGCCAAGATGGCGGGGTCGGGACTGAAGCTTTCTTT CASSQDGGVGTEAFF . TRBV3-1/TRBV3-2 . TRBJ1-1
TGTGCCAGCAGCCCTGGACCCGCGGGAGACAATGAGCAGTTCTTC CASSPGPAGDNEQFF TRBD2 TRBV2 . TRBJ2-1
TGTGCCAGCAGCGAACCGGGACGGGAGTTGGGTGCTGCAAAACTGTTTTTT CASSEPGRELGAAKLFF . TRBV25-1 . TRBJ1-4
TGTGCCAGTAGCGGGGCGATATACAATGAGCAGTTCTTC CASSGAIYNEQFF TRBD2 TRBV12-3/TRBV12-4 . TRBJ2-1
TGCGCCAGCAGCCTCGCACAGGAAGAGACCCAGTACTTC CASSLAQEETQYF . TRBV5-1 . TRBJ2-5
TGTGCCAGCAGTTTATCAGCAGGTTTCGGGGCTAACTATGGCTACACCTTC CASSLSAGFGANYGYTF . TRBV27 . TRBJ1-2
TGTGCCAGCAGTTACTTCCTCGGGACACCCTACGAGCAGTACTTC CASSYFLGTPYEQYF . TRBV6-5 . TRBJ2-7
TGTGCCAGCAGCTCTGCCTACGAGCAGTACTTC CASSSAYEQYF . TRBV11-2 . TRBJ2-7
TGTGCCAGCAGCCTGACAGGGGGCGAAGAGACCCAGTACTTC CASSLTGGEETQYF TRBD1 TRBV7-2 . TRBJ2-5
TGTGCCAGCCTCTCACAGGGGGCTAATGAAAAACTGTTTTTT CASLSQGANEKLFF TRBD1 TRBV28 . TRBJ1-4
TGTGCCAGCAGTTTAACAGGGTTGGGACAGTCGTTCTATGGCTACACCTTC CASSLTGLGQSFYGYTF TRBD1 TRBV28 . TRBJ1-2
TGTGCCAGCAGCTCCCGGGACTCTGAAGCTTTCTTT CASSSRDSEAFF . TRBV7-9 . TRBJ1-1
TGTGCCAGCAGCGGGAAGCGGAGCGCCTTGTACAATGAGCAGTTCTTC CASSGKRSALYNEQFF . TRBV5-4 . TRBJ2-1
TGTGCCACCAGCAGAGAGGGCGGACTCTCCTATGGCTACACCTTC CATSREGGLSYGYTF . TRBV15 . TRBJ1-2
TGTGCCAGCAGTGAAGCGGGGCGGGAGGGGTCCTACGAGCAGTACTTC CASSEAGREGSYEQYF TRBD2 TRBV6-1 few TRBJ2-7
TGCGCCAGCACTCCGACAGGGACCCGTTTT CASTPTGTRF TRBD1 TRBV23-1 . TRBJ1-6
TGTGCCAGCAGCCCACAGACAGGTTTCGGACAGCCCCAGCATTTT CASSPQTGFGQPQHF . TRBV7-9 . TRBJ1-5
TGTGCCAGCAGCCGCTGGACTAGCGGGGCGGACTACAATGAGCAGTTCTTC CASSRWTSGADYNEQFF TRBD2 TRBV7-6 . TRBJ2-1
TGTGCCAGCAGGGGACAGGGGTCCCAGCCCCAGCATTTT CASRGQGSQPQHF TRBD1 TRBV28 . TRBJ1-5
TGCGCCAGCAGCCAAGGCATACAGGGGGCCAGGGTCTTC CASSQGIQGARVF TRBD1 TRBV4-3 . TRBJ2-1
TGTGCCTTCGAACTACCGGGACTAGCGGGAGGGGTAGATACGCAGTATTTT CAFELPGLAGGVDTQYF TRBD2 TRBV30 . TRBJ2-3
TGTGCCAGCTCACCGTCACTCCGGTACGAGCAGTACTTC CASSPSLRYEQYF . TRBV18 . TRBJ2-7
TGTGCCAGCAGCCCGATGACAGGGCGGGACTATGGCTACACCTTC CASSPMTGRDYGYTF TRBD1 TRBV5-5 few TRBJ1-2
TGTGCCATCAGTGAGACCGGGACAGGGGGTCAGCCCCAGCATTTT CAISETGTGGQPQHF TRBD1 TRBV10-3 . TRBJ1-5
TGTGCCAGCAGCTCCTCACCAGGGAGGGATCAGCCCCAGCATTTT CASSSSPGRDQPQHF . TRBV7-8 few TRBJ1-5
TGTGCCAGCAGCCCCGGGGGACAGAAGAACTATGGCTACACCTTC CASSPGGQKNYGYTF TRBD1 TRBV6-5 . TRBJ1-2
TGTGCCAGTAGTATAAGTCGGGGAGTGGATACGCAGTATTTT CASSISRGVDTQYF . TRBV19 . TRBJ2-3
TGCGCCAGCAGCTTTCCCGAGCCAGATACGCAGTATTTT CASSFPEPDTQYF . TRBV5-1 once TRBJ2-3
TGTGCCACCAGTGAGACCGGGACAGAGCTTGAGCAGTTCTTC CATSETGTELEQFF TRBD1 TRBV24-1 . TRBJ2-1
TGTGCCACCAGCAGTCCTGGGCCCACGGTCGAGCAGTACTTC CATSSPGPTVEQYF . TRBV15 . TRBJ2-7
TGTGCCAGCAGTTTACGAACCGGGACAGGGTATTCACCCCTCCACTTT CASSLRTGTGYSPLHF TRBD1 TRBV28 . TRBJ1-6
TGTGCCAGCAGTACACGCCGGGGGAACACTGAAGCTTTCTTT CASSTRRGNTEAFF . TRBV27 . TRBJ1-1
TGTGCCAGCAGCTCAGAGACTAGCGGGAGACCCAGGTACAATGAGCAGTTCTTC CASSSETSGRPRYNEQFF TRBD2 TRBV11-2 . TRBJ2-1
TGTGCCAGCAGCCAAGATACTAGCGCGAGGGAGACCCAGTACTTC CASSQDTSARETQYF TRBD2 TRBV13 . TRBJ2-5
TGTGCCAGCAGCGGACTTACGGGACTAGCATATGAGACCCAGTACTTC CASSGLTGLAYETQYF TRBD2 TRBV2 . TRBJ2-5
TGTGCTAGTGGTTTGGCGGCTACAGGGGGCGGGGAGCTGTTTTTT CASGLAATGGGELFF TRBD1 TRBV12-5 once TRBJ2-2
TGTGCCAGCGGCGGGAGTGATGAGCAGTTCTTC CASGGSDEQFF TRBD2 TRBV28 . TRBJ2-1
TGTGCCATCTGTCCCGCGAGCTACGAGCAGTACTTC CAICPASYEQYF . TRBV10-3 few TRBJ2-7
TGTGCCAGCAATCCGGAGCTGAATTCACCCCTCCACTTT CASNPELNSPLHF . TRBV2 . TRBJ1-6
TGTGCCAGCAGCTTAACTATAGCCAAAAACATTCAGTACTTC CASSLTIAKNIQYF . TRBV7-9 few TRBJ2-4
TGTGCCAGCAGTTATTCGGGACTAGCGGGCCTTATCGGGAATGAGCAGTTCTTC CASSYSGLAGLIGNEQFF TRBD2 TRBV6-2/TRBV6-3 . TRBJ2-1
TGTGCCAGCAAACGACAGGGGGCTGACTATGGCTACACCTTC CASKRQGADYGYTF TRBD1 TRBV28 . TRBJ1-2